This is a list of T cell receptor beta chains from one sample in a study of neoadjuvant anti-PD-1 for oral cavity cancer. Clones were sequenced by immunoSEQ multiplex PCR, and TCRdb holds only the in-frame ones, with some missing. The sample consists of around 65,000 clones, roughly nine tenths of them appearing once. Material: PBMCs, obtained after nivolumab (anti-PD-1) treatment. These receptors were collected from a person aged 35-79 years with oral cavity squamous cell carcinoma. Each CDR3 is given without its conserved first and last residue. Fields, in order: V gene, D gene, CDR3 protein. A D gene is named only where the DNA matches it firmly.

>TRBV7-8|TRBD1
ASSSDRARMNTEAF
>TRBV4-2|NA
ASSHRLTGGQSNEKLF
>TRBV5-1|NA
ASSLPRRGAGRPENYNEQF
>TRBV7-8|NA
ASSSSRVINQPQH
>TRBV5-1|NA
ASRPDSYSGNTIY
>TRBV30|NA
AWSVLISNQPQH
>TRBV13|TRBD1
ASSIGQGVSSTEAF
>TRBV30|NA
AWSVRLWARTKGSNEQF
>TRBV13|TRBD2
ASSGGLAGTLRGETQY
>TRBV2|NA
ASSDGQYGYT
>TRBV2|NA
ASSPDPYEQY
>TRBV2|NA
ASRGRVLSPLH
>TRBV7-9|NA
ASSDTGIQETQY
>TRBV28|NA
ASSSTGNTGELF
>TRBV2|NA
ASSLQGGGELF
>TRBV6-5|NA
ASSSLSGPGEGYT
>TRBV5-8|NA
ASSFRWGAFQGRTEQQY
>TRBV27|TRBD1
ASSFRQGYYGYT
>TRBV9|TRBD1
ASSQTGFSTEAF
>TRBV4-1|TRBD1
ASSLLLQGAGRTEAF
>TRBV29-1|NA
SVEWQGNTEAF
>TRBV11-2|NA
ASSQLDSVEQF
>TRBV29-1|NA
SVEDRLGMGANVLT
>TRBV9|NA
ASSVGTSPNTEAF
>TRBV30|NA
AWSRVNTEAF
>TRBV27|TRBD1
ASAPLQGALTEAF
>TRBV10-3|NA
AIKARQVISNTEAF
>TRBV11-2|NA
ASSTLRGPTNYGYT
>TRBV5-1|NA
ASSPRTLNYGYT
>TRBV7-8|NA
ASSSFREARETQY
>TRBV15|TRBD2
ATSRDLTSGRTEQY
>TRBV5-1|TRBD2
ASSSTSGSRNEQF
>TRBV6-6|NA
ASSYESGGYT
>TRBV5-1|NA
ASSLQPGRDYGYT
>TRBV5-1|NA
ASSLAQAADTQY
>TRBV7-2|TRBD2
ASSTTSAHSYEQY
>TRBV11-1|NA
ASSLILGEETQY
>TRBV7-9|NA
ASSLGTSGRTEAF
>TRBV7-3|NA
ASSLTEADEQF
>TRBV12-5|TRBD1
ASGSGQGRSGNTIY
>TRBV27|NA
ASSFGRTAQETQY
>TRBV7-2|NA
ASSLSGFSSYEQY
>TRBV11-2|NA
ASSLGRIYEQY
>TRBV9|TRBD1
ASSVGDRDTEAF
>TRBV28|TRBD2
ASSPSGRSYEQY
>TRBV28|TRBD2
ASIQRELSDEQF
>TRBV27|NA
ASNLRKGGYEQY
>TRBV5-1|TRBD2
ASSLTSGREGEQY
>TRBV21-1|NA
ASSKEEGRGPMNTEAF
>TRBV29-1|TRBD2
SVDIAGGPDTQY
>TRBV11-2|NA
ASSSLRERRRINYGYT
>TRBV19|TRBD2
ASQNSGRALTGELF
>TRBV11-2|NA
ASSFFEGYNSPLH
>TRBV7-3|NA
ASSLSPGVTEAF
>TRBV5-6|TRBD2
ASSPGLAGGYNEQF
>TRBV7-3|NA
ASSLSGTTYGYT
>TRBV30|NA
AWSVPLRSTAQH
>TRBV11-2|NA
ASSQGPGNTIY
>TRBV5-1|TRBD2
ASSFTSGSISEQY